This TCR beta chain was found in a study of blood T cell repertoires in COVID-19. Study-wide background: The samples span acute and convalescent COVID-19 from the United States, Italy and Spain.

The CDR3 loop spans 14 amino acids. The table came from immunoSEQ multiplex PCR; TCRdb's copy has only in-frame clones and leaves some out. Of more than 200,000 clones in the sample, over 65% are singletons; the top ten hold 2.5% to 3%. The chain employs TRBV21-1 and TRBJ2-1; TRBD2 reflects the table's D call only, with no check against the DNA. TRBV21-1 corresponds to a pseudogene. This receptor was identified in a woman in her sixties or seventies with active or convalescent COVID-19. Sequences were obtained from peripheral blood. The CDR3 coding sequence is TGTGCCAGCAGCAAAAAGAGGACTAGCGTTGAGCAGTTCTTC. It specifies CASSKKRTSVEQFF.